This T cell receptor beta chain stems from a study of early T cells in non-severe SARS-CoV-2 infection (dated by TCRdb to the early 2020s). Concerning the study at large: TCR sequencing used bulk RNA from unsorted whole blood, so alpha and beta chains could not be paired.

This clonotype was picked up many times. No antigen is known for it. Base qualities are not recorded, but no much larger clone differs from it by a single base. Study-wide conclusions, independent of this receptor: VDJdb matching was skewed toward anti-spike CD8 responses and likely underestimated virus-specific expansions, missing private and CD4 specificities.

CDR1 is given as MNHEY and CDR2 as SVGAGI, both from the germline V gene. Its CDR3 holds 13 amino acids, cysteine through phenylalanine. Only CDR3 DNA remains: 39 bases, in frame from the first base. Deletion took 2 bases off V and 2 bases off J, with a span of 6 bases between the germline ends. The study was a case-control design nested within a healthcare worker cohort in London, UK, with weekly nasopharyngeal swab PCR tests and blood sampling. Healthcare workers were enrolled in the week of the UK lockdown, from 23 to 31 March 2020, and were followed every week for up to roughly 16 weeks. Libraries were constructed by 5' RACE. TCRdb records NextSeq 500 as the sequencer. The TCR library protocol attached unique molecular identifiers to individual cDNA molecules to correct for sequencing error and PCR bias. TCR alpha and beta chains were both sequenced, and the abundances of alpha and beta sequences in each sample were closely correlated with each other. In the source study's methods: Decombinator V4 was used to annotate TCR sequences for V gene, J gene and CDR3. TCRs were defined as expanded if a significant change between any two time points was detected under a Poisson model with p below 0.0001. TCR abundances were normalised to the total number of TCRs sequenced per sample and were expressed as counts per million. TRAV1-2 paired with TRAJ12, TRAJ20 or TRAJ33 defined MAIT TCRs, while TRAV10 paired with TRAJ18 defined iNKT TCRs. VDJdb, accessed 1 November 2021, was searched for CMV, EBV and SARS-CoV-2 annotated TCRs, excluding TCRs annotated for multiple antigens. TCRdb reworked the public reads: Q25 trimming with fastp, MiXCR clone assembly, productive beta chains retained. For every CDR3 protein sequence, its rows merge into one entry that carries the most common genes and DNA. TCRdb's processing, not the authors' own work, is the source of the V and J calls. In all, the sample holds 40,000 to 60,000 distinct CDR3 sequences, and about 4.2% of those were seen once. The leading ten clones occupy around 5.5% of the sample.

The chain links TRBV6-5 with TRBJ1-2; D gene: possibly TRBD1, on 5 matching bases. Source material: whole blood. The receptor was isolated from an adult who was a healthcare worker with PCR-confirmed SARS-CoV-2 infection or an uninfected control (not recorded which). The DNA sequence follows: TGTGCCAGCAGTTACGCAGGGAACTATGGCTACACCTTC. Its translation is CASSYAGNYGYTF.